The sequence of this TCR beta chain was determined in a study of CD8 T cells in Susac syndrome. Reverse transcription used about 0.45 to 1 ug RNA and random hexamers. By means of immunoSEQ multiplex PCR, TCR beta CDR3 spanning 54 Vbeta and 13 Jbeta underwent amplification. TCRdb re-analysed the immunoSEQ multiplex PCR reads in MiXCR, keeping a single row per CDR3 protein. The data hold 65,000 to 90,000 distinct CDR3 sequences, with roughly 94% observed a single time. With 1 base removed from V and 4 bases from J, the gap between germline ends came to 10 bases. Germline assignment: CDR1 LGHNA and CDR2 YSLEER. The CDR3 spans 14 residues. Sequencing of TCR beta drew on CD8+ and CD4+ T cells from blood. Treatment-naive patients with stable or active relapsing-remitting disease were the multiple sclerosis controls.

The gene calls are TRBV4-3 and TRBJ1-2, with a tentative D call TRBD1 (6 bases). The sample consisted of CD8+ T cells from PBMCs. The receptor was isolated from a human donor with multiple sclerosis. The CDR3, as DNA: TGCGCCAGCAGCCAAGCAGGGGAACTCTATGGCTACACCTTC. Translating gives CASSQAGELYGYTF.